A single sample gave rise to the 8 T cell receptor beta chains below, sequenced in a study of cytomegalovirus exposure and HLA in healthy donors. The PCR was carried out with 60 Vbeta primers and 13 Jbeta primers. Generated by immunoSEQ multiplex PCR, the TCRdb table keeps only in-frame clones and is missing some. The sample has 110,000 to 150,000 clones; more than 8% are singletons. The specimen sequenced was PBMCs. The receptors derive from a man in his fifties or sixties in good health and CMV-seronegative.

In its sample, this clone was seen a few times. The V and J genes are TRBV6-1 and TRBJ2-7; TRBD2 is a possible D gene (5 bases). The CDR3 is 14 amino acids. Per the germline V gene, CDR1 is MNHNS and CDR2 is SASEGT. The germline V and J ends were trimmed by 6 bases and 2 bases, with 14 bases remaining between them. CDR3 sequence: CASSPGFGPYEQYF. CDR3 DNA sequence: TGTGCCAGCAGCCCGGGATTTGGGCCCTACGAGCAGTACTTC.

The chain links TRBV7-6 to TRBJ2-2; tentatively, D is TRBD1 (5 bases). Trimming took off 3 bases at V and 1 base at J, with 9 bases between the two ends. The CDR3 length is 15 residues. CDR1 SGHVS and CDR2 FNYEAQ come from the germline V gene. This CDR3 reads CASSFIGQNTGELFF. CDR3 in DNA: TGTGCCAGCAGCTTCATTGGACAGAACACCGGGGAGCTGTTTTTT.

This clone was counted a few times. The chain uses TRBV7-2 and TRBJ1-1; D perhaps matches TRBD1 (6 bases). Germline values: CDR1 SGHTA, CDR2 FQGNSA. This CDR3 is 16 amino acids long. Trimming stripped 1 base from V and 0 bases from J, with 12 bases between. The CDR3 here is CASSLGDMVVNTEAFF. CDR3 nucleotides: TGTGCCAGCAGCTTAGGGGACATGGTAGTGAACACTGAAGCTTTCTTT.

This clone was observed a few times. This chain connects TRBV18 to TRBJ1-1, with D unclear. Germline CDR1 and CDR2: KGHSH and LQKENI. Trimming took off 0 bases at V and 0 bases at J, with 8 bases between the two ends. CDR3 length: 15 residues. CDR3 sequence (DNA): TGTGCCAGCTCACCACCGAACAGCATGAACACTGAAGCTTTCTTT. Translation gives CASSPPNSMNTEAFF.

The genes are TRBV2 and TRBJ1-5; D perhaps matches TRBD1 (5 bases). The CDR3 extends over 15 amino acids. The ends were cut back, 5 bases at V and 3 bases at J, with 14 bases in the middle. Per germline, CDR1 SNHLY and CDR2 FYNNEI. Here the CDR3 reads CASSRTSGANQPQHF. The CDR3 region has the DNA TGTGCCAGCAGTCGGACGAGCGGGGCCAATCAGCCCCAGCATTTT.

This clone was found a few times. V is TRBV7-6 and J is TRBJ1-6, with 10 bases matching TRBD1. This CDR3 is built from 14 residues. Germline values: CDR1 SGHVS, CDR2 FNYEAQ. J was trimmed by 10 bases and V by 6 bases; bases with no gene match: 6. The CDR3 nucleotides read TGTGCCAGCAGTCCTGACAGGGGGCGATCACCCCTCCACTTT. Protein: CASSPDRGRSPLHF.

Concerning this clone: Other DNA sequences from this sample encode an identical CDR3 as well. CDR3 nucleotide sequence: TGTGCCAGCAGTCGGAAGACAGGGTATAATTCACCCCTCCACTTT. Encoded protein: CASSRKTGYNSPLHF. The rearrangement joins TRBV6-5 to TRBJ1-6, with TRBD1 identical over 7 bases. Germline CDR1 reads MNHEY; CDR2 reads SVGAGI. The CDR3 has 15 residues. The ends lost 5 bases at V and 4 bases at J; junction bases unmatched: 5.

V is TRBV23-1 and J is TRBJ2-7; TRBD1 might be the D (5 bases). TRBV23-1 is noted as an ORF with a role that remains uncertain. Trimming cost V 3 bases and J 3 bases, with 9 bases left between them. The CDR3 has 13 amino acids. The chain's CDR3 is CASSHPDSYEQYF. The CDR3 DNA is TGCGCCAGCAGTCACCCCGACAGCTACGAGCAGTACTTC.